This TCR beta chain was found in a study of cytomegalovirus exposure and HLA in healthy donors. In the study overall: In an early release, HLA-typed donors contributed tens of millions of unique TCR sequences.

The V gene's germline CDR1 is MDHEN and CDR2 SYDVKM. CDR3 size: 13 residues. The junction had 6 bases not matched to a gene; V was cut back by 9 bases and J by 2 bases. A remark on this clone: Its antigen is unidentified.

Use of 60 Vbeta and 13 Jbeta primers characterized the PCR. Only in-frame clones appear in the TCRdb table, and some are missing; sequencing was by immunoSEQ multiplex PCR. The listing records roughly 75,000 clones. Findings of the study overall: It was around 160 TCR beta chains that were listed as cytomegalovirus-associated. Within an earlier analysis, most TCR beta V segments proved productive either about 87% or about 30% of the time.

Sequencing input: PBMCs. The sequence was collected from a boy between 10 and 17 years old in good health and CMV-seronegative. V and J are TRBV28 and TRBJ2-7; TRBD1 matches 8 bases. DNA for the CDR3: TGTGCCAGTAGGACAGGGCTAGCCTACGAGCAGTACTTC. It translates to CASRTGLAYEQYF.